This T cell receptor beta chain was captured by sequencing in a study of blood T cell repertoires in COVID-19. Overall study: Acute and convalescent COVID-19 specimens originated in the United States, Italy and Spain.

This CDR3 contains 15 residues. V shed 4 bases, J shed 4 bases, and the junction held 8 bases outside the gene matches. Germline CDR1 SGHRS, CDR2 YFSETQ. Method: immunoSEQ multiplex PCR; TCRdb's copy keeps in-frame clones and lacks some. In the table there are approximately 45,000 clones, around 82% of which are singletons. The source of this sequence is a human donor in a cohort sampled during active COVID-19. This chain joins TRBV5-1 and TRBJ2-3, with 8 bases fitting TRBD1. The sequencing input was peripheral blood. This chain's CDR3 is CASSQQGGPADTQYF. DNA of the CDR3: TGCGCCAGCAGCCAACAGGGGGGCCCAGCAGATACGCAGTATTTT. Complete variable domain (other parts from reference TRBV5-1 and TRBJ2-3): KAGVTQTPRYLIKTRGQQVTLSCSPISGHRSVSWYQQTPGQGLQFLFEYFSETQRNKGNFPGRFSGRQFSNSRSEMNVSTLELGDSALYLCASSQQGGPADTQYFGPGTRLTVL.